The source of this T cell receptor (beta chain) is a study of patients and donors after allogeneic stem cell transplantation. The V and J ends lost 3 bases and 6 bases respectively, with 13 bases between them. This CDR3 is built from 13 residues. The germline gives CDR1 SGDLS, CDR2 YYNGEE. TCRdb re-derived calls from the RT-PCR reads in MiXCR, one entry per CDR3 protein. The sample consists of about 960,000 distinct CDR3 sequences, over 15% of them appearing once. The genes are TRBV9 and TRBJ2-7; D possibly uses TRBD1 or TRBD2 (5 bases each). This receptor was identified in a human donor who was either an allogeneic HSCT recipient or a stem cell or donor lymphocyte infusion donor (not recorded which). It is not recorded whose cells these are; they may come from a transplant donor. The source material was blood, either unsorted or a sorted T cell fraction (not recorded which). CDR3 nucleotide sequence: TGTGCCAGCAGCGGCCGGCTGAGGGGCGAGCAGTACTTC. It encodes CASSGRLRGEQYF.